The entry below gives a single TCR beta chain sequence along with its context. J gave up 4 bases and V 5 bases, and 1 base lay outside the gene matches. Germline CDR1 reads SGHTA; CDR2 reads FQGNSA. The length of the CDR3 is 13 residues. The PCR used 60 Vbeta and 13 Jbeta primers. Repertoires were generated with immunoSEQ multiplex PCR, while TCRdb's copy carries only in-frame clones and drops some. The data hold approximately 87,000 clones, with 81% observed a single time. This sample was included in a study of cytomegalovirus exposure and HLA in healthy donors. The rearrangement joins TRBV7-2 to TRBJ1-1, with 10 bases matching TRBD1. The sequencing sample was made of PBMCs. The receptor's source is a woman aged 70-85 years in good health and CMV-seropositive. In DNA form, the CDR3 reads TGTGCCAGCAGCCGACAGGGGGCCACTGAAGCTTTCTTT. This encodes CASSRQGATEAFF.